The 21 T cell receptor beta chains below all came from one sample that was sequenced in a study of cytomegalovirus exposure and HLA in healthy donors. PCR primers comprised 60 Vbeta and 13 Jbeta primers. Repertoires were generated with immunoSEQ multiplex PCR, while TCRdb's copy carries only in-frame clones and drops some. The table shows tens of thousands of clones, with more than 75% occurring only once. Sequencing used PBMCs. The source of these receptors is a middle-aged woman in good health and CMV-seropositive.

This clone was seen only a few times. The V gene is TRBV7-9, the J gene TRBJ1-1; D ambiguous. V lost 2 bases and J 10 bases, leaving 14 bases between the germline ends. The CDR3 runs 13 residues. Germline V gene lookup returns CDR1 SEHNR and CDR2 FQNEAQ (reference sequence). This CDR3 reads CASSLTTPFGAFF. CDR3 nucleotide sequence: TGTGCCAGCAGCTTAACGACACCTTTCGGAGCTTTCTTT.

The chain combines TRBV30 with TRBJ2-5, with 7 bases matching TRBD1. CDR1 GTSNPN and CDR2 SVGIG come from the germline V gene (reference sequence). The CDR3 covers 13 residues. V lost 3 bases to trimming and J lost 4 bases; unmatched junction nucleotides: 5. DNA of the CDR3: TGTGCCTGGAGGAAGACAGGGTTAGAGACCCAGTACTTC. Its protein is CAWRKTGLETQYF.

The genes are TRBV27 and TRBJ1-4, with D perhaps TRBD1 (5 bases). The V end was cut by 6 bases, the J end by 0 bases, with 8 bases between. Germline CDR1 and CDR2: MNHEY and SMNVEV (reference sequence). The CDR3 sequence is 14 residues long. As DNA, the CDR3 is TGTGCCAGCAGGCAACAGGCAACTAATGAAAAACTGTTTTTT. This translates into CASRQQATNEKLFF.

This clone was counted once. The rearrangement links TRBV6-5 to TRBJ1-2; unclear D gene. This CDR3 is 15 amino acids long. The V gene lost 7 bases and the J gene lost 3 bases, with 18 bases spanning the gap. Germline assignment: CDR1 MNHEY and CDR2 SVGAGI. The CDR3 is CASTYLNGRHYGYTF. CDR3 nucleotides: TGTGCCAGCACCTACCTCAACGGCAGGCACTATGGCTACACCTTC.

The genes are TRBV29-1 and TRBJ1-1; 11 bases line up with TRBD1. This CDR3 contains 11 residues. Trimming removed 8 bases from V and 10 bases from J; junction bases left unmatched: 6. CDR1 and CDR2 from the germline V gene are SQVTM and ANQGSEA. Here the CDR3 reads CSMDRGLGAFF. In DNA, the CDR3 is TGCAGCATGGACAGGGGGCTGGGAGCTTTCTTT.

The rearrangement joins TRBV5-1 to TRBJ2-3; 8 positions agree with TRBD1. V lost 4 bases to trimming and J lost 4 bases; unmatched junction nucleotides: 8. Germline values: CDR1 SGHRS, CDR2 YFSETQ. CDR3 length: 15 amino acids. This chain's CDR3 is CASSPGAQGADTQYF. CDR3 sequence (DNA): TGCGCCAGCAGCCCTGGGGCACAGGGGGCAGATACGCAGTATTTT.

This chain links TRBV5-1 with TRBJ2-7; D remains unclear. Germline V gene sequence: CDR1 SGHRS, CDR2 YFSETQ. This CDR3 is 15 amino acids long. V was clipped by 0 bases and J by 0 bases, with 10 bases between them. CDR3 residues: CASSLVSRSSYEQYF. The CDR3 DNA reads as TGCGCCAGCAGCTTGGTGTCGCGGAGCTCCTACGAGCAGTACTTC.

CDR3 residues: CASLDELGGAYEQYF. The CDR3 nucleotides read TGTGCCAGCCTGGATGAGTTGGGGGGGGCCTACGAGCAGTACTTC. V gene TRBV2 combines with J gene TRBJ2-7; the match to TRBD2 covers 7 bases. The germline V gene has CDR1 SNHLY and CDR2 FYNNEI. CDR3 length: 15 amino acids. V was clipped by 8 bases and J by 2 bases; unmatched bases: 12.

The V gene is TRBV2, the J gene TRBJ1-3; D may be TRBD1 (5 bases). Germline loops: CDR1 SNHLY, CDR2 FYNNEI. V was cut by 10 bases and J by 1 base, with 11 bases left in between. CDR3 size: 13 residues. CDR3 sequence (DNA): TGTGCCACAAGAAGGGGATCTGGAAACACCATATATTTT. Its protein is CATRRGSGNTIYF.

The chain couples TRBV10-1 to TRBJ2-7; TRBD1 might be the D (5 bases). Germline V gives CDR1 WNHNN, CDR2 SYGVQD (reference sequence). CDR3 length: 14 residues. Trimming took off 9 bases at V and 2 bases at J, with 17 bases between the two ends. The CDR3, as DNA: TGCGCCAGTTCCCAGGGTGGGGTTCCCTACGAGCAGTACTTC. Translation gives CASSQGGVPYEQYF.

The CDR3: CASSVPNPGGSNYGYTF. The DNA of the CDR3 is TGTGCCAGCAGCGTACCCAACCCCGGGGGATCTAACTATGGCTACACCTTC. The rearrangement uses TRBV7-9 and TRBJ1-2; D possibly corresponds to TRBD1 (5 bases). Trimming took off 5 bases at V and 0 bases at J, with 19 bases between the two ends. Germline CDR1 is SEHNR and CDR2 is FQNEAQ (reference sequence). This CDR3 spans 17 amino acids.

This clone was detected once. This chain uses TRBV25-1 with TRBJ2-7; 8 bases are shared with TRBD1. With 5 bases clipped from V and 5 bases from J, the junction kept 14 bases outside the gene matches. CDR1 is MGHDK, CDR2 SYGVNS, per germline. The CDR3 sequence is 16 residues long. The CDR3 DNA reads TGTGCCAGCAGTCCTCCCGGGACAGGCGGGCGGAACGAGCAGTACTTC. This sequence encodes CASSPPGTGGRNEQYF.

The chain carries TRBV2 and TRBJ2-1, with 10 bases aligning to TRBD2. J lost 2 bases, V lost 6 bases, and 7 bases had no gene match. Germline V gives CDR1 SNHLY, CDR2 FYNNEI. The CDR3 is 16 residues long. DNA of the CDR3: TGTGCCAGCAGAGGGACTAGCGTACTCCCCTACAATGAGCAGTTCTTC. Amino acids: CASRGTSVLPYNEQFF.

The genes are TRBV20-1 and TRBJ2-1; D gene unclear. Germline loops: CDR1 DFQATT, CDR2 SNEGSKA (reference sequence). V was shortened by 2 bases and J by 8 bases, with 7 bases between the two germline ends. The CDR3 spans 11 residues. CDR3 protein: CSARSGYEQFF. The CDR3 nucleotides are TGCAGTGCTAGATCCGGGTATGAGCAGTTCTTC.

V and J are TRBV5-1 and TRBJ1-1; 7 positions agree with TRBD1. The CDR3 is made up of 16 amino acids. V lost 2 bases and J lost 2; bases outside the gene matches: 9. CDR1 is SGHRS and CDR2 is YFSETQ in the germline V gene. The CDR3 nucleotides are TGCGCCAGCAGCTTCCTTACTGGACAGGTTAACACTGAAGCTTTCTTT. It yields the protein CASSFLTGQVNTEAFF.

The chain links TRBV30 to TRBJ2-7; a weak D match, TRBD2 (6 bases). This CDR3 region has 12 residues. Trimming removed 2 bases at V and 3 bases at J, with 8 bases between. Germline V lookup: CDR1 GTSNPN, CDR2 SVGIG (reference sequence). The CDR3 DNA reads TGTGCCTGGAGTTCGACTAGCTACGAGCAGTACTTC. Encoded protein: CAWSSTSYEQYF. Filled out from reference TRBV30 and TRBJ2-7, the complete variable domain reads SQTIHQWPATLVQPVGSPLSLECTVEGTSNPNLYWYRQAAGRGLQLLFYSVGIGQISSEVPQNLSASRPQDRQFILSSKKLLLSDSGFYLCAWSSTSYEQYFGPGTRLTVT.

This clone was seen more than once but under ten times. The gene calls are TRBV4-1 and TRBJ1-5, with D possibly matching TRBD1 (6 bases). Germline loops: CDR1 MGHRA, CDR2 YSYEKL. This CDR3 is built from 16 residues. With 2 bases removed from V and 7 bases from J, the gap between germline ends came to 18 bases. The CDR3 loop is CASSQPDSSSFQPQHF. DNA of the CDR3: TGCGCCAGCAGCCAACCGGACAGTTCGTCGTTCCAGCCCCAGCATTTT.

The chain has TRBV10-3 and TRBJ1-1; 12 bases are a match to TRBD1. This CDR3 is built from 14 residues. CDR1 ENHRY and CDR2 SYGVKD come from the germline V gene. The V gene end was trimmed by 6 bases and the J gene end by 4 bases; junction bases not matched to a gene: 3. CDR3 bases: TGTGCCATCAGCGGGACAGGGGGCACCACTGAAGCTTTCTTT. Encoded protein: CAISGTGGTTEAFF.

This clone turned up a few times. V and J are TRBV5-8 and TRBJ1-1; D not resolved. Germline-derived CDR1 and CDR2 are SGHTS and YDEGEE. The CDR3 covers 13 residues. Trimming shortened V by 2 bases and J by 4 bases, and 9 bases separated the two germline ends. In DNA, the CDR3 is TGTGCCAGCAGCTTAGCGCGCCGCACTGAAGCTTTCTTT. Its protein is CASSLARRTEAFF.

This clone was observed once. The chain links TRBV7-2 to TRBJ1-1, with 7 nucleotides matching TRBD1. The germline V gene encodes CDR1 SGHTA and CDR2 FQGNSA. V lost 7 bases to trimming and J lost 2 bases; unmatched junction nucleotides: 7. CDR3 length: 14 residues. This CDR3 reads CASTFRGKNTEAFF. CDR3 DNA sequence: TGTGCCAGCACCTTCAGGGGGAAAAACACTGAAGCTTTCTTT.

Only one count was recorded for this clone. The genes are TRBV4-3 and TRBJ2-1; TRBD2 matches at 8 bases. Germline V gene lookup returns CDR1 LGHNA and CDR2 YSLEER. Unmatched junction bases numbered 10, after V lost 4 bases and J lost 8 bases. The CDR3 spans 15 residues. The CDR3 loop is CASSPSPGLGDEQFF. The CDR3, as DNA: TGCGCCAGCAGCCCCTCTCCGGGACTAGGCGATGAGCAGTTCTTC.